What follows are 3 T cell receptor beta chains derived from one specimen sequenced in a study of tumor-infiltrating lymphocytes in primary liver carcinoma. A primer matching the constant region was used to make TCR beta cDNA from 500 ng of total RNA. Sequencing libraries for TCR beta derived from three nested multiplex PCR rounds that used slightly modified ARM-PCR. The first two PCR rounds used TRBV1-TRBV30 forward primers with a C-beta reverse primer, nine to eleven cycles each. TCRdb re-called the multiplex PCR reads through MiXCR, storing one row per CDR3 protein. This sample has fewer than 350,000 distinct CDR3 sequences, with roughly 61% found just once. Unsorted whole blood supplied the blood RNA, and germline DNA was isolated too. Specimen: peripheral blood. The receptors were sampled from a man aged 35-49 years with primary liver carcinoma and hepatitis B virus infection.

Regarding this clonotype: At one boundary the junction diverges from the germline segment, which might be a read error. The V call is TRBV11-1, the J call TRBJ2-2; possibly TRBD2 for D (5 bases). Per germline, CDR1 SGHAT and CDR2 FQDESV (reference sequence). CDR3 size: 14 residues. The DNA for the CDR3 is TGTGCCAGTAGCTTAAGAGCGAACACCGGGAAGCTGTTTTTT. This sequence encodes CASSLRANTGKLFF. Based on the CDR3 plus reference TRBV11-1 and TRBJ2-2, the full variable domain is EAEVAQSPRYKITEKSQAVAFWCDPISGHATLYWYRQILGQGPELLVQFQDESVVDDSQLPKDRFSAERLKGVDSTLKIQPAELGDSAMYLCASSLRANTGKLFFGEGSRLTVL.

As regards this clonotype: The CDR3 does not close with the conserved phenylalanine or tryptophan, likely indicating a read error. DNA for the CDR3: TGTGCCAGCAGCTTAGGTAGCAGGAGAAATGAGCAGTTCTCC. Protein product: CASSLGSRRNEQFS. The chain couples TRBV11-2 to TRBJ2-1, with D unclear. CDR1 and CDR2 (germline): SGHAT, FQNNGV. The CDR3 totals 14 residues. V lost 1 base and J lost 7, with 11 bases in between.

There are many counts of this clonotype. V is TRBV29-1 and J is TRBJ2-2; no firm D call. Germline V lookup: CDR1 SQVTM, CDR2 ANQGSEA. This CDR3 has 14 residues. Trimming shortened V by 3 bases and J by 5 bases, and 13 bases separated the two germline ends. The DNA of the CDR3 is TGCAGCGTTGAGGTAGATGGGATTACCGGGGAGCTGTTTTTT. Translated: CSVEVDGITGELFF.